The sequence of this TCR beta chain was determined in a study of blood T cell repertoires in COVID-19. TCRdb's table, derived via immunoSEQ multiplex PCR, lists solely in-frame clones and lacks some. The table lists approximately 490,000 clones, roughly nine tenths of them singletons. CDR3 length: 11 residues. CDR1 and CDR2 (germline): MGHDK, SYGVNS. The cohort comprised adults aged about 18 to 100 years residing in 24 US areas. Specimen: PBMCs or T cells enriched from blood (not recorded which). The chain is built from TRBV25-1 and TRBJ2-2; possibly TRBD1 for D (6 bases). The TCR sequence derives from a young woman who had recovered from COVID-19. CDR3 DNA: TGTCCAAGACAGGTTTCCGGGGAGCTGTTTTTT. Residues: CPRQVSGELFF.